The 15 T cell receptor beta chains below were found in one sample sequenced in a study of CD8+CD57+ T cells in acquired aplastic anemia. TCR beta VDJ and CDR3 profiling used genomic DNA as template. TCRdb re-called the reads with MiXCR, one entry per CDR3 protein. The profile shows 310,000 or so distinct CDR3 sequences, approximately 58% of them singletons. Previously, flow cytometry had revealed CD8+CD57+ cell expansion in the patients chosen for sequencing. The sample was sorted CD4+, CD8+, or CD8+CD57+ T cells (not recorded which) from PBMCs. Receptor source: a human donor with aplastic anemia.

A note on this clonotype: Just one base apart from a much larger clone, this may be a read error. The rearrangement uses TRBV5-1 and TRBJ2-3; TRBD1 or TRBD2 may be the D gene (6 bases each). CDR1 SGHRS and CDR2 YFSETQ come from the germline V gene. The length of the CDR3 is 18 residues. The V gene lost 0 bases and the J gene lost 5 bases, with 22 bases spanning the gap. DNA of the CDR3: TGCGCCAGCAGCTTGGGCTTTGGGGGGCTCGCAGGCATAGATACGCAGTATTTT. Its protein product is CASSLGFGGLAGIDTQYF.

The chain is built from TRBV20-1 and TRBJ2-1, with TRBD2 identical over 12 bases. Trimming took 5 bases from V and 1 from J; bases not matched to a gene: 12. The germline gives CDR1 DFQATT, CDR2 SNEGSKA (reference sequence). CDR3 size: 18 residues. This CDR3 reads CSAHLLAGGKGSYNEQFF. DNA for the CDR3: TGCAGTGCTCATCTCCTAGCGGGAGGGAAAGGGTCCTACAATGAGCAGTTCTTC.

This chain connects TRBV7-9 to TRBJ2-5; no clear D gene. V lost 5 bases, J lost 4 bases, and 20 bases lay in between. The CDR3 length is 16 residues. Germline V CDR1 and CDR2: SEHNR, FQNEAQ (reference sequence). In DNA, the CDR3 is TGTGCCAGCAGCCCGCGCCAGCAAAGGATTGCAGAGACCCAGTACTTC. This gives the protein CASSPRQQRIAETQYF.

The chain carries TRBV7-8 and TRBJ2-7; 11 nucleotides agree with TRBD1. The CDR3 consists of 15 residues. Unmatched junction bases numbered 8, after V lost 5 bases and J lost 5 bases. Germline V gives CDR1 SGHVS, CDR2 FQNEAQ. In DNA, the CDR3 is TGTGCCAGCAGCCCTCGGACAGGGGGCGACCACGAGCAGTACTTC. Its translation: CASSPRTGGDHEQYF.

The chain joins TRBV11-3 to TRBJ1-6; D not certain. Looked up from germline, CDR1 is SGHNT and CDR2 is YENEEA. V was clipped by 7 bases and J by 5 bases, with 6 bases between them. The length of the CDR3 is 12 residues. CDR3 DNA: TGTGCCAGCACCTGGGATAATTCACCCCTCCACTTT. Protein: CASTWDNSPLHF.

This clonotype was counted at least ten times. The chain employs TRBV30 and TRBJ1-1, with D maybe TRBD1 (5 bases). The CDR3 covers 11 residues. Trimming took off 6 bases at V and 1 base at J, with 6 bases between the two ends. Germline V lookup: CDR1 GTSNPN, CDR2 SVGIG (reference sequence). DNA of the CDR3: TGTGCCTGCAGGGAGAACACTGAAGCTTTCTTT. Translating it yields CACRENTEAFF.

The chain carries TRBV20-1 and TRBJ2-5, with TRBD2 as a possible D gene (7 bases). The germline V and J ends were trimmed by 6 bases and 6 bases, with 29 bases remaining between them. Germline CDR1 DFQATT, CDR2 SNEGSKA (reference sequence). This CDR3 has 17 residues. The CDR3 DNA follows: TGCAGTGCCCCCAACCGAGGGGGGGCGTTAGATACGCAGACCCAGTACTTC. Protein product: CSAPNRGGALDTQTQYF.

Only a few counts were recorded for this clonotype. This rearrangement joins TRBV7-2 to TRBJ2-3; 7 bases are a match to TRBD1. The ends lost 1 base at V and 4 bases at J; junction bases unmatched: 5. CDR1 is SGHTA and CDR2 is FQGNSA in the germline V gene. The CDR3 is 15 residues long. The chain's CDR3 is CASSLEGAGADTQYF. CDR3 in DNA: TGTGCCAGCAGCTTAGAGGGGGCTGGGGCAGATACGCAGTATTTT.

The rearrangement joins TRBV5-4 to TRBJ2-7; 11 bases align to TRBD2. This CDR3 spans 16 amino acids. Germline CDR1 SGHNT, CDR2 YYREEE (reference sequence). The junction had 8 bases not matched to a gene; V was cut back by 4 bases and J by 2 bases. This chain's CDR3 is CASSPLGTSGAYEQYF. The CDR3 DNA reads as TGTGCCAGCAGCCCTCTCGGGACTAGCGGTGCCTACGAGCAGTACTTC.

This chain joins TRBV29-1 and TRBJ2-2, with D perhaps TRBD2 (6 bases). The CDR3 contains 14 residues. Deletions cut 2 bases from V and 5 bases from J, with 12 bases between. Germline loops: CDR1 SQVTM, CDR2 ANQGSEA. CDR3 nucleotide sequence: TGCAGCGTTGAATTTTCGGGGAGGACCGGGGAGCTGTTTTTT. Translating it yields CSVEFSGRTGELFF.

The chain links TRBV19 to TRBJ1-1; 7 bases are a match to TRBD1. The CDR3 contains 15 residues. Trimming cost V 8 bases and J 1 base; bases outside gene matches: 10. Germline V gene lookup returns CDR1 LNHDA and CDR2 SQIVND (reference sequence). CDR3 bases: TGTGCCAGTTCACCGCCACAGGGGCCGAACACTGAAGCTTTCTTT. It specifies CASSPPQGPNTEAFF.

The CDR3 protein is CSASSGARPQHF. DNA for the CDR3: TGCAGTGCTAGCTCAGGGGCGCGACCCCAGCATTTT. The rearrangement uses TRBV20-1 and TRBJ1-5, with D possibly being TRBD1 (6 bases). CDR1 and CDR2 (germline): DFQATT, SNEGSKA (reference sequence). V was clipped by 3 bases and J by 10 bases, with 13 bases between them. The length of the CDR3 is 12 residues.

The J gene is TRBJ1-1, the V gene TRBV29-1; weak D call: TRBD1 (5 bases). The CDR3 consists of 14 residues. The germline V gene has CDR1 SQVTM and CDR2 ANQGSEA. Between the trimmed V and J ends, which lost 2 bases and 7 bases, there was a span of 17 bases. The chain's CDR3 is CSVEPGRDPIEAFF. The CDR3, as DNA: TGCAGCGTTGAACCTGGCAGGGACCCTATTGAAGCTTTCTTT.

This clonotype was observed at least ten times. The genes are TRBV5-6 and TRBJ1-1; unclear D gene. The germline V gene encodes CDR1 SGHDT and CDR2 YYEEEE. V lost 6 bases and J 2 bases, leaving 14 bases between the germline ends. The CDR3 length is 14 residues. CDR3 loop: CASTSATENTEAFF. The CDR3 DNA reads as TGTGCCAGCACCAGCGCAACAGAAAACACTGAAGCTTTCTTT. The whole variable domain, filled in from reference TRBV5-6 and TRBJ1-1, reads DAGVTQSPTHLIKTRGQQVTLRCSPKSGHDTVSWYQQALGQGPQFIFQYYEEEERQRGNFPDRFSGHQFPNYSSELNVNALLLGDSALYLCASTSATENTEAFFGQGTRLTVV.

The chain uses TRBV2 and TRBJ1-6; 7 bases agree with TRBD1. Germline V gene sequence: CDR1 SNHLY, CDR2 FYNNEI. V shed 6 bases and J 9 bases; nucleotides not matched to a gene: 11. CDR3 length: 15 amino acids. The CDR3 bases are TGTGCCAGCAGATTGGGACAGACCTTGGGTTCACCCCTCCACTTT. Residues: CASRLGQTLGSPLHF.